This record concerns one TCR beta chain sequence. This entry comes from a study of prognosis after radiotherapy for stage I lung cancer. CDR3 of TCR beta was amplified from genomic DNA via a two-round multiplex PCR. First-round PCR amplification was performed with primers specific to each TRBV and TRBJ gene. In TCRdb, the multiplex PCR reads were re-called with MiXCR into one record per CDR3 protein. The sample shows fewer than 25,000 distinct CDR3 sequences, 35% to 45% of them seen only once. Germline CDR1 and CDR2: MNHEY and SVGEGT. Trimming cost V 0 bases and J 8 bases, with 13 bases left between them. The CDR3 loop spans 15 amino acids.

Here the sequenced sample was PBMCs, taken before or after stereotactic body radiation therapy (not recorded which). This clonotype originated in a donor over 45 with non-small cell lung cancer. This chain connects TRBV6-2 or TRBV6-3 to TRBJ2-2, with a weak D call TRBD2 (6 bases). This chain's CDR3 is CASSYSYTGAGELFF. CDR3 bases: TGTGCCAGCAGTTACTCGTATACGGGAGCTGGGGAGCTGTTTTTT.